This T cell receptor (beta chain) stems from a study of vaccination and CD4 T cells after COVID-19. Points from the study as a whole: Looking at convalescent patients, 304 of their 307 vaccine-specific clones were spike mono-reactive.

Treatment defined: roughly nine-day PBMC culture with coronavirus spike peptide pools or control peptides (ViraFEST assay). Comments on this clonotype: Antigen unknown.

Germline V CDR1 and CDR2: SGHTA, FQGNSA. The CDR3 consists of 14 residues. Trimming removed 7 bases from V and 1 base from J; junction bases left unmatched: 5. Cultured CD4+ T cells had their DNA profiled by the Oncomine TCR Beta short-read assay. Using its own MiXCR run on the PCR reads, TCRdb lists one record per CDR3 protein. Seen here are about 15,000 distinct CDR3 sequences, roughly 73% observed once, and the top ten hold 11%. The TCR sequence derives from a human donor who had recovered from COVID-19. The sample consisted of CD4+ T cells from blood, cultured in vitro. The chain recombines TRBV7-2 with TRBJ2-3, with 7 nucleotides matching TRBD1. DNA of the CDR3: TGTGCCAGCACCCGACAGGGACGCACAGATACGCAGTATTTT. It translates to CASTRQGRTDTQYF.